This TCR beta chain was found in a study of blood T cell repertoires in COVID-19. About the study: The United States, Italy and Spain provided the acute and convalescent COVID-19 samples.

Assay used: immunoSEQ multiplex PCR; TCRdb lists only in-frame clones, some missing. The sample yields under 250,000 clones, roughly 80% seen once. J was trimmed by 8 bases and V by 0 bases; bases with no gene match: 10. Germline V CDR1 and CDR2: SEHNR, FQNEAQ (reference sequence). The CDR3 is 17 amino acids. Sequenced material: peripheral blood. This rearrangement joins TRBV7-9 to TRBJ1-6, with 7 positions matching TRBD1. This clonotype originated in a woman aged 18-29 years with acute or convalescent COVID-19. The chain's CDR3 is CASSLARTGIGDSPLHF. In DNA form, the CDR3 reads TGTGCCAGCAGCTTAGCCCGGACAGGAATCGGCGATTCACCCCTCCACTTT.